This T cell receptor beta chain was documented in a study of blood T cell repertoires in COVID-19. The CDR3 has 12 residues. V lost 5 bases, J lost 8 bases, and 12 bases lay in between. This clone was seen a single time. Method: immunoSEQ multiplex PCR; TCRdb's copy keeps in-frame clones and lacks some. The top ten clones hold approximately 2.1% of a sample with roughly 160,000 clones, 88% of them seen once. This sequence joins TRBV12-3 or TRBV12-4 and TRBJ1-2; D possibly corresponds to TRBD1 (6 bases). The receptor was derived from a man between 50 and 59 years old who had recovered from COVID-19. Sample: peripheral blood. The CDR3, as DNA: TGTGCCAGCAGTACGACAGGTGGAGGCTACACCTTC. Translating gives CASSTTGGGYTF.